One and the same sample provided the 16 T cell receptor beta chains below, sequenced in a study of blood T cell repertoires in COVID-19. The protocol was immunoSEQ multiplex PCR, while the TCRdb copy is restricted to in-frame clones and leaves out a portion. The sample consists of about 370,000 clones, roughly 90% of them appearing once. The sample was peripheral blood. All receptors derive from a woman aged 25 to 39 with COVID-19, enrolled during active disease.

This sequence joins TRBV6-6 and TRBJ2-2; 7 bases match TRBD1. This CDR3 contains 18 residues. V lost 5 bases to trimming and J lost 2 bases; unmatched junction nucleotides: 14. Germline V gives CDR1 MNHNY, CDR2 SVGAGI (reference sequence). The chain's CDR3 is CASSLLTRDSLNTGELFF. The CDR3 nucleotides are TGTGCCAGCAGTCTCCTGACCCGGGACAGCTTAAACACCGGGGAGCTGTTTTTT.

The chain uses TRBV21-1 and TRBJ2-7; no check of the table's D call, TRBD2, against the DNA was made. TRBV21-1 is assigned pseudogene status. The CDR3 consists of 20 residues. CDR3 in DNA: TGTGCCAGCAGCAAAAGTGGGGGTCCGGGACTAGCGGGAGTCCCCTACGAGCAGTACGTC. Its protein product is CASSKSGGPGLAGVPYEQYV.

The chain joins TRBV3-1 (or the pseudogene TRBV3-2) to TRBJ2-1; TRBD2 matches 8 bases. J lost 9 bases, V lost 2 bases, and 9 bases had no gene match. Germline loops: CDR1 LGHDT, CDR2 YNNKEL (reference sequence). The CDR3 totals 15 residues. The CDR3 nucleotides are TGTGCCAGCAGCCAAAACCCGGTAGCGGGAAGTGAGCAGTTCTTC. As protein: CASSQNPVAGSEQFF.

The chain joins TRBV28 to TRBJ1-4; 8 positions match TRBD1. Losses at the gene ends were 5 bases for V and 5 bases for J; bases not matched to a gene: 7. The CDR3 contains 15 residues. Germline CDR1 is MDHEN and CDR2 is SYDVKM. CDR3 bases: TGTGCCAGCAGTCCTTCGACAGGGGAGAATGAAAAACTGTTTTTT. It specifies CASSPSTGENEKLFF.

The CDR3 bases are TGTGCCAGCAGGGGAAACAGGGTCGGGGAGCTGTTTTTT. Protein: CASRGNRVGELFF. V usage is TRBV27 and J usage is TRBJ2-2, with D perhaps TRBD1 (6 bases). V lost 6 bases and J 7 bases, leaving 12 bases between the germline ends. Germline V gene data show CDR1 as MNHEY and CDR2 as SMNVEV (reference sequence). This CDR3 comprises 13 residues.

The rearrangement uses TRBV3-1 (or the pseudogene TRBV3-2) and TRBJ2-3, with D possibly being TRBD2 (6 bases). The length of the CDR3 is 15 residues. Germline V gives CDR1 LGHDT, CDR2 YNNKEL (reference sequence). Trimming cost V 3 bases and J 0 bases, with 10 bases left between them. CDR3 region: CASSHKGTSTDTQYF. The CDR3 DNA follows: TGTGCCAGCAGCCATAAGGGGACTAGCACAGATACGCAGTATTTT.

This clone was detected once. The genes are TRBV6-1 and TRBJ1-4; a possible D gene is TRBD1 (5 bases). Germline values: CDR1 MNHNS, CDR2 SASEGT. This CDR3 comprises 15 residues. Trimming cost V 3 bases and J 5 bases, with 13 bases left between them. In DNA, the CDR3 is TGTGCCAGCAGTGAGGGAAGGTACAGGAATGAAAAACTGTTTTTT. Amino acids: CASSEGRYRNEKLFF.

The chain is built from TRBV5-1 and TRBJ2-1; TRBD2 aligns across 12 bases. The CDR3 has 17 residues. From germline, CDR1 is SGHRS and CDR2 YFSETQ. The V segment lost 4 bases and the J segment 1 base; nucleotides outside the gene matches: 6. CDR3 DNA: TGCGCCAGCAGCGCAACTAGCGGGAGGACTTCCTACAATGAGCAGTTCTTC. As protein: CASSATSGRTSYNEQFF.

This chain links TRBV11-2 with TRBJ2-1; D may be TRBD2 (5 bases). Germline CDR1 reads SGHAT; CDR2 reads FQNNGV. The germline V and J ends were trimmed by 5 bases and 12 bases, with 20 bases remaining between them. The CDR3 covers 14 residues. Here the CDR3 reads CASSPMRSYGGQFF. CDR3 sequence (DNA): TGTGCCAGCAGCCCCATGCGGTCCTACGGAGGGCAGTTCTTC.

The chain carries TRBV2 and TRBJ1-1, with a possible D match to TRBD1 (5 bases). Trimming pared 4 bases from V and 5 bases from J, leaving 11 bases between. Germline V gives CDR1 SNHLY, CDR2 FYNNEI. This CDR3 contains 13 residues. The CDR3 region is CASSAWGRTEAFF. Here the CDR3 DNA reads TGTGCCAGCAGTGCCTGGGGCAGGACTGAAGCTTTCTTT.

The CDR3 loop reads CASSQRTSGGAGTDTQYF. As DNA, the CDR3 is TGTGCCAGCAGCCAACGGACTAGCGGGGGGGCTGGCACAGATACGCAGTATTTT. The rearrangement links TRBV3-1 (or the pseudogene TRBV3-2) to TRBJ2-3, with 15 nucleotides matching TRBD2. Germline CDR1 and CDR2: LGHDT and YNNKEL (reference sequence). CDR3 length: 18 amino acids. The trim removed 2 bases at V and 1 base at J, leaving 4 bases unmatched.

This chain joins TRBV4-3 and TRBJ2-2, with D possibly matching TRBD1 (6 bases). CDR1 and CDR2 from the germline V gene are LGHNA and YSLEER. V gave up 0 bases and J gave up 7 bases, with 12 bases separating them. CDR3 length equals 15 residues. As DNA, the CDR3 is TGCGCCAGCAGCCAAGATTCAGGGGCCGGCGGGGAGCTGTTTTTT. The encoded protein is CASSQDSGAGGELFF.

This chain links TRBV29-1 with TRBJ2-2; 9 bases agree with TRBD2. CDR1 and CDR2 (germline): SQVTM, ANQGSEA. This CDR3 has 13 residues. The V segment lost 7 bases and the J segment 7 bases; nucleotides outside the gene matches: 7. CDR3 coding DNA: TGCAGCGCTAGCGGGAATTCTCTCGGGGAGCTGTTTTTT. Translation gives CSASGNSLGELFF.

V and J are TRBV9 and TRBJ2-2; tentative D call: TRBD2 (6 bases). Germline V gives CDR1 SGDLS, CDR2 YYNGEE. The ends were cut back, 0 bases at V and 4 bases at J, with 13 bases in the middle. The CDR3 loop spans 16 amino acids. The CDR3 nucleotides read TGTGCCAGCAGCGTAGCAGTGGGGGGAGGCACCGGGGAGCTGTTTTTT. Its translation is CASSVAVGGGTGELFF.

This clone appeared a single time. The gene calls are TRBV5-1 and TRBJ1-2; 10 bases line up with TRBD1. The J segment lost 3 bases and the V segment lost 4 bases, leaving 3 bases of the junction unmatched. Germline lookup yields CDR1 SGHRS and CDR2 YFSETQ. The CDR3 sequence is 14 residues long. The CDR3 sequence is CASSPTGGDYGYTF. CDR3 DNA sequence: TGCGCCAGCAGCCCGACAGGGGGCGACTATGGCTACACCTTC.

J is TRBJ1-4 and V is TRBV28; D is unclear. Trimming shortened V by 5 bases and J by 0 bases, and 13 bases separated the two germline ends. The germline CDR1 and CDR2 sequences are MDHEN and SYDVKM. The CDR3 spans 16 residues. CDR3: CASSTPQISTNEKLFF. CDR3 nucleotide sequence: TGTGCCAGCAGTACCCCACAGATCTCAACTAATGAAAAACTGTTTTTT.